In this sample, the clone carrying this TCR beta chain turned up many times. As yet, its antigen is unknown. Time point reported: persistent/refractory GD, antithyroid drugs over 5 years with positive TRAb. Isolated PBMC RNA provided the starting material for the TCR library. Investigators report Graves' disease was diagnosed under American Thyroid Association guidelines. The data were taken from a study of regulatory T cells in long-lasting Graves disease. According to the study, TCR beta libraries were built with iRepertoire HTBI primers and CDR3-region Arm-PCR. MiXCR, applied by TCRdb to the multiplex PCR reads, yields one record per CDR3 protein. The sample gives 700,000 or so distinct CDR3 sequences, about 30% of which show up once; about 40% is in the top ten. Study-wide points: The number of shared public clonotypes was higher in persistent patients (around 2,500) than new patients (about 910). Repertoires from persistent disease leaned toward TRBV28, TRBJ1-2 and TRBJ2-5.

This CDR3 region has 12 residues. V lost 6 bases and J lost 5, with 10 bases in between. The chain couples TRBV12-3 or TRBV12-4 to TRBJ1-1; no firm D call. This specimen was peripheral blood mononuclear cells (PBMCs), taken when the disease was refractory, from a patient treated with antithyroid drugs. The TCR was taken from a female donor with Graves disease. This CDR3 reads CASSLRVTEAFF. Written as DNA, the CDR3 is TGTGCCAGCAGCTTAAGGGTGACTGAAGCTTTCTTT.